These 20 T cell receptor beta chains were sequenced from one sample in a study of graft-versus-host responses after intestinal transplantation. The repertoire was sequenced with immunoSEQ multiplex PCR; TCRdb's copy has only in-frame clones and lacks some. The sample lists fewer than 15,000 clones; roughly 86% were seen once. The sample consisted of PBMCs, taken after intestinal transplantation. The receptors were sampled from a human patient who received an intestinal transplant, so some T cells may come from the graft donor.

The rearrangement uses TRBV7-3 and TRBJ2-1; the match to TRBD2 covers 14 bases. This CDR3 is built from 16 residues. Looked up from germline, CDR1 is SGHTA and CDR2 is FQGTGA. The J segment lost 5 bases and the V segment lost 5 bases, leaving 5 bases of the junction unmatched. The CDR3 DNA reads TGTGCCAGCAGCCGACTAGCGGGAGGGATTAACAATGAGCAGTTCTTC. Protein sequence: CASSRLAGGINNEQFF.

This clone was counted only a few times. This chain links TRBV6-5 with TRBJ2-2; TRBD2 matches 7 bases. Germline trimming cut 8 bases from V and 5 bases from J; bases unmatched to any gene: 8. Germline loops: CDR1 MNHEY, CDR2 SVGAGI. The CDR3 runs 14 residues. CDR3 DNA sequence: TGTGCCAGCCGAAGGGACGGGGGGACCGGGGAGCTGTTTTTT. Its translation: CASRRDGGTGELFF.

DNA of the CDR3: TGTGCCAGCAGATATACCGGGACAGGGTCAGGGGAGCTGTTTTTT. Translating gives CASRYTGTGSGELFF. The rearrangement links TRBV7-3 to TRBJ2-2; 9 nucleotides match TRBD1. The CDR3 loop spans 15 amino acids. J gave up 8 bases and V 6 bases, and 10 bases lay outside the gene matches. Per germline, CDR1 SGHTA and CDR2 FQGTGA.

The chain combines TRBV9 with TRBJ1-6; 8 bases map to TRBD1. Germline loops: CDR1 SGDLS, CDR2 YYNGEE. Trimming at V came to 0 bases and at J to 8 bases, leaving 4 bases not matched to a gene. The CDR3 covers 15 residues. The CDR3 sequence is CASSVGNRGDSPLHF. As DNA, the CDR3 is TGTGCCAGCAGCGTAGGTAACAGGGGGGATTCACCCCTCCACTTT.

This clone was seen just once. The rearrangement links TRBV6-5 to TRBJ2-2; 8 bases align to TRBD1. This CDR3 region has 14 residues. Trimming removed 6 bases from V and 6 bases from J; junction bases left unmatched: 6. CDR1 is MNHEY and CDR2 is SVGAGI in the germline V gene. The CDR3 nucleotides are TGTGCCAGCAGATCCGCAGGGGGCGCCGGGGAGCTGTTTTTT. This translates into CASRSAGGAGELFF.

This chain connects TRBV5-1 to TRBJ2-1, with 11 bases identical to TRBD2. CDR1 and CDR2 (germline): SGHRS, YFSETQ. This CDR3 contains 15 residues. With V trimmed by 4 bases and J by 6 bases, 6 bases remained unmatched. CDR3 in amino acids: CASSILAGGGNEQFF. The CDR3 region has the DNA TGCGCCAGCAGCATCCTAGCGGGAGGAGGCAATGAGCAGTTCTTC.

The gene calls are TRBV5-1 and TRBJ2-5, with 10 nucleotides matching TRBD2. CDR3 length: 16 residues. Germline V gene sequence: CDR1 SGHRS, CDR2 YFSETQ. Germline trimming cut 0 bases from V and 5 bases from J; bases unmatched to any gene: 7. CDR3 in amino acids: CASSLGLAGEGETQYF. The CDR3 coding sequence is TGCGCCAGCAGCTTGGGTCTAGCGGGAGAGGGTGAGACCCAGTACTTC.

Here the CDR3 DNA reads TGTGCCAGCAGCAGGGGGGGGGCCTATGGCTACACCTTC. This encodes CASSRGGAYGYTF. The chain combines TRBV6-5 with TRBJ1-2, with 7 bases identical to TRBD1. Germline V gene sequence: CDR1 MNHEY, CDR2 SVGAGI. This CDR3 region has 13 residues. V lost 6 bases to trimming and J lost 4 bases; unmatched junction nucleotides: 5.

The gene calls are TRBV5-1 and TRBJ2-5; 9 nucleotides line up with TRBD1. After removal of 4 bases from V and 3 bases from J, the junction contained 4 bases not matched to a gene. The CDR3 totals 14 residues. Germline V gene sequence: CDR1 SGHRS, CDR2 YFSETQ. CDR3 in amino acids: CASSPGTGKETQYF. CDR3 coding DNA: TGCGCCAGCAGCCCCGGGACAGGGAAAGAGACCCAGTACTTC.

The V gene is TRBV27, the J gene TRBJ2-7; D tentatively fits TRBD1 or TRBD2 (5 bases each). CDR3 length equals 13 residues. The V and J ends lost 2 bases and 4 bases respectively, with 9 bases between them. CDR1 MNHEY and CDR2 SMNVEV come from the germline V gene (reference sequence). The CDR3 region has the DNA TGTGCCAGCAGTTTAGGGGGACCGTACGAGCAGTACTTC. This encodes CASSLGGPYEQYF.

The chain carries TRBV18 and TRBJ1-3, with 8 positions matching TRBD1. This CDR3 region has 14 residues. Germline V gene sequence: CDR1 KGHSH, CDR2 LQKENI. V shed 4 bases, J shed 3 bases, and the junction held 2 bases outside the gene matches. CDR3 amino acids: CASSLGTGGNTIYF. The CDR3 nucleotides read TGTGCCAGCTCACTTGGGACAGGTGGAAACACCATATATTTT.

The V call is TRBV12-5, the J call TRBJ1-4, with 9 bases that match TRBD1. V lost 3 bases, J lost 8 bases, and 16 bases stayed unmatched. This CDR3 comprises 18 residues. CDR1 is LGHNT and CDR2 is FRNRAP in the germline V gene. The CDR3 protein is CASGLTGQGHGLLEKLFF. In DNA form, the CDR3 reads TGTGCTAGTGGTTTAACAGGACAGGGGCACGGTCTTTTAGAAAAACTGTTTTTT.

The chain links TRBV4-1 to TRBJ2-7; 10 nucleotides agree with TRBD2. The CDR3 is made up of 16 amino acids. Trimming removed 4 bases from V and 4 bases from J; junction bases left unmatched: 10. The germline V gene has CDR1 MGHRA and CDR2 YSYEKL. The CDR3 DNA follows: TGCGCCAGCAGCCCGATCGGACTAGCGGAGGTATACGAGCAGTACTTC. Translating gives CASSPIGLAEVYEQYF.

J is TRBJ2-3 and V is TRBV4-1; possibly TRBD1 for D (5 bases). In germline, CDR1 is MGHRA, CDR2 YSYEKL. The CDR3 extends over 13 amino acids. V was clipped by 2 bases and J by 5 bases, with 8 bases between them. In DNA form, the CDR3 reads TGCGCCAGCAGCCAATCCAGGGTAGATACGCAGTATTTT. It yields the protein CASSQSRVDTQYF.

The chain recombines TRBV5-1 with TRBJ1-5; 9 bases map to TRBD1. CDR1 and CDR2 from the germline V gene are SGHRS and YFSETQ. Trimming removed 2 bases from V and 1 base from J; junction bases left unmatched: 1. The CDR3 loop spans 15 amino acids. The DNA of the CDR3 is TGCGCCAGCAGCTTACAGGGGGCGAGCAATCAGCCCCAGCATTTT. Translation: CASSLQGASNQPQHF.

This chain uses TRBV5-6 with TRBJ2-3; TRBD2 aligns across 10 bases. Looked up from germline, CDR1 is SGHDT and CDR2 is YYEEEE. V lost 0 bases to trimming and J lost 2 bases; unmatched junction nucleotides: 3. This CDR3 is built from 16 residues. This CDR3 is CASSLELAGTTDTQYF. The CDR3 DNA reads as TGTGCCAGCAGCTTGGAACTAGCGGGGACCACAGATACGCAGTATTTT.

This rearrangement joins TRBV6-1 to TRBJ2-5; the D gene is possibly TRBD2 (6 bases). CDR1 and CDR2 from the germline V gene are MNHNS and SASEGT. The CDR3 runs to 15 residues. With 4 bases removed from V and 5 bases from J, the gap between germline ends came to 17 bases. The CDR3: CASSAPQTAGETQYF. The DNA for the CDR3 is TGTGCCAGCAGTGCCCCACAGACCGCGGGGGAGACCCAGTACTTC.

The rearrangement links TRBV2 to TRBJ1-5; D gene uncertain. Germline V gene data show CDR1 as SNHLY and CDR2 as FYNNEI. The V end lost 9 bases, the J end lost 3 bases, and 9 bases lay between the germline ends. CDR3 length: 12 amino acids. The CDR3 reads CARRRANQPQHF. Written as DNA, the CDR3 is TGTGCCAGGCGGAGGGCCAATCAGCCCCAGCATTTT.

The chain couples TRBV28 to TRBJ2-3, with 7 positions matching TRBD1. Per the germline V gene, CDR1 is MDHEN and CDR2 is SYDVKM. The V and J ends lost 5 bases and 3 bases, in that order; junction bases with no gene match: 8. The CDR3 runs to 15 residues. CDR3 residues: CASSRGGRGTDTQYF. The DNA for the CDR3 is TGTGCCAGCAGTAGAGGGGGCCGGGGAACAGATACGCAGTATTTT.

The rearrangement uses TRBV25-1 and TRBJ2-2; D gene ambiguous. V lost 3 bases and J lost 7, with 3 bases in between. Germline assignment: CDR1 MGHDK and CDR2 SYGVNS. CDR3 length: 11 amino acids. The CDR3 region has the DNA TGTGCCAGCAGTGATTACGGGGAGCTGTTTTTT. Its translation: CASSDYGELFF.